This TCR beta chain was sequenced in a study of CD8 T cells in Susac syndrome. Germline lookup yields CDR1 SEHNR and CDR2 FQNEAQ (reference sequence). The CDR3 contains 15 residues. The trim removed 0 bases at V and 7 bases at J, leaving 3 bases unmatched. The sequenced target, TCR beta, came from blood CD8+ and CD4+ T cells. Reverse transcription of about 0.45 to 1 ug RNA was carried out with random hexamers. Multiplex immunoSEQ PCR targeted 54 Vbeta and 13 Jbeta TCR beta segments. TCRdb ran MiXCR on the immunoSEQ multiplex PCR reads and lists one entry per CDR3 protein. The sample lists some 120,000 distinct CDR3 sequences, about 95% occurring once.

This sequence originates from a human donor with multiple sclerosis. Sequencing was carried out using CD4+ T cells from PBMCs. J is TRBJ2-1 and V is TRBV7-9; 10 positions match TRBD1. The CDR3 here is CASSLARQGANEQFF. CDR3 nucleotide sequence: TGTGCCAGCAGCTTAGCGAGACAGGGGGCTAATGAGCAGTTCTTC. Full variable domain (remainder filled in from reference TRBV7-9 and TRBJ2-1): DTGVSQNPRHKITKRGQNVTFRCDPISEHNRLYWYRQTLGQGPEFLTYFQNEAQLEKSRLLSDRFSAERPKGSFSTLEIQRTEQGDSAMYLCASSLARQGANEQFFGPGTRLTVL.